This paragraph reports one TCR beta chain. Its target is unknown. This entry is derived from a study of OX40 agonist ivuxolimab in advanced cancers. The J segment lost 10 bases and the V segment lost 1 base, leaving 4 bases of the junction unmatched. The CDR3 loop spans 13 amino acids. Germline CDR1 is SGHTA and CDR2 is FQGNSA. Generated by immunoSEQ multiplex PCR, the TCRdb table keeps only in-frame clones and is missing some. The sample yields about 59,000 clones, about 91% seen once. Overall study results and limits: Some nonresponders likewise displayed low normalized T-cell clonal expansion.

Baseline was the first blood sampling point, followed by cycle 4 day 1 and cycle 7 day 1. The sample was CD4+ or CD8+ T cells sorted from blood, taken in a trial of the OX40 agonist ivuxolimab. The receptor's source is an adult with an advanced solid tumor such as melanoma, head and neck, liver or kidney cancer. The chain joins TRBV7-2 to TRBJ2-1; 7 bases match TRBD2. The CDR3 coding sequence is TGTGCCAGCAGCTTAGGGGAGGGACTCGAGCAGTTCTTC. Its translation is CASSLGEGLEQFF. The entire variable domain, with the rest obtained from reference TRBV7-2 and TRBJ2-1, is as follows: GAGVSQSPSNKVTEKGKDVELRCDPISGHTALYWYRQSLGQGLEFLIYFQGNSAPDKSGLPSDRFSAERTGGSVSTLTIQRTQQEDSAVYLCASSLGEGLEQFFGPGTRLTVL.